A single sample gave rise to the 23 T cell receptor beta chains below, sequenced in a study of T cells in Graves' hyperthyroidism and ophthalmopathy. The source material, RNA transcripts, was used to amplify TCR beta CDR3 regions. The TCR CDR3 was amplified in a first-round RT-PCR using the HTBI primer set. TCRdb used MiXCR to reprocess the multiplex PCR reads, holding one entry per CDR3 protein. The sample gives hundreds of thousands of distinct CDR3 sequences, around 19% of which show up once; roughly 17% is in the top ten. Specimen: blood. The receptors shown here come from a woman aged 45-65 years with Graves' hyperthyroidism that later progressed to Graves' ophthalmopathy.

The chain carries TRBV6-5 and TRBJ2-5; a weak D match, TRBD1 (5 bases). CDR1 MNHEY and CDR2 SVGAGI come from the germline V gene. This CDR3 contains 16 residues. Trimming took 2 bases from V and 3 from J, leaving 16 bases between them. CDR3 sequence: CASSYPRRAAEETQYF. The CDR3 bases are TGTGCCAGCAGTTACCCTCGCAGGGCCGCCGAAGAGACCCAGTACTTC.

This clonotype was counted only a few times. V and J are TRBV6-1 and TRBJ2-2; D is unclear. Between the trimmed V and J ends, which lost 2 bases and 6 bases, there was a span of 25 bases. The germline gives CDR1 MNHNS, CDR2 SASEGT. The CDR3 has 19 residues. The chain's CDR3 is CASSEMGGGERRGPGELFF. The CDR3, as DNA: TGTGCCAGCAGTGAAATGGGTGGTGGGGAACGGCGAGGACCCGGGGAGCTGTTTTTT.

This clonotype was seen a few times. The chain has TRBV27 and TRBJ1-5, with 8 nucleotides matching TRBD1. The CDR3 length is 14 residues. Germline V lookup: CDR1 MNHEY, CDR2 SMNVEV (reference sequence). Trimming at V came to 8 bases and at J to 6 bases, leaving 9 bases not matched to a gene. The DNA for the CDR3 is TGTGCCAGCGCTCAGGGGGCTGTTACTCAGCCCCAGCATTTT. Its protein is CASAQGAVTQPQHF.

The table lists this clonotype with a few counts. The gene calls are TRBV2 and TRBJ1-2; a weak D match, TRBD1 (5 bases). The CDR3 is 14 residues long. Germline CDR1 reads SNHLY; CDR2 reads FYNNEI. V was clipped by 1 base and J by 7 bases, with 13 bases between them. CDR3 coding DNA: TGTGCCAGCAGTGAAGTTCGCTACGGGGGTGGCTACACCTTC. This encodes CASSEVRYGGGYTF.

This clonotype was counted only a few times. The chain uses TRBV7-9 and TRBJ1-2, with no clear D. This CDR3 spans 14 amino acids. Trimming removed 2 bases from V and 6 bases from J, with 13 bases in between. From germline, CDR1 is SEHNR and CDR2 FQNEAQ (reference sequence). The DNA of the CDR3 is TGTGCCAGCAGCTTATCAATGGGTCATCATGGCTACACCTTC. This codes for CASSLSMGHHGYTF.

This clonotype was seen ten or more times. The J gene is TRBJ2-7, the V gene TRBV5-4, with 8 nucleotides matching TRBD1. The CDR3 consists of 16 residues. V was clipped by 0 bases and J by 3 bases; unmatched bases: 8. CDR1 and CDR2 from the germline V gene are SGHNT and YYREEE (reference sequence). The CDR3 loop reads CASSLEPSGGGYEQYF. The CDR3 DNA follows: TGTGCCAGCAGCTTGGAGCCGTCAGGGGGCGGCTACGAGCAGTACTTC. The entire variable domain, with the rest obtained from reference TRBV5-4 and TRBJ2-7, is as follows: ETGVTQSPTHLIKTRGQQVTLRCSSQSGHNTVSWYQQALGQGPQFIFQYYREEENGRGNFPPRFSGLQFPNYSSELNVNALELDDSALYLCASSLEPSGGGYEQYFGPGTRLTVT.

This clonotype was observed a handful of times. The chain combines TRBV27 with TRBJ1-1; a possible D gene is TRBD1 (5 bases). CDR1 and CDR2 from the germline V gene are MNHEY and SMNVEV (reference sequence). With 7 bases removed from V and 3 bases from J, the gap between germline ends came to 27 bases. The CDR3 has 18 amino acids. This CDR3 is CASTNKGQGPNWDTEAFF. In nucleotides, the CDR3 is TGTGCCAGCACCAACAAGGGGCAGGGACCCAACTGGGACACTGAAGCTTTCTTT.

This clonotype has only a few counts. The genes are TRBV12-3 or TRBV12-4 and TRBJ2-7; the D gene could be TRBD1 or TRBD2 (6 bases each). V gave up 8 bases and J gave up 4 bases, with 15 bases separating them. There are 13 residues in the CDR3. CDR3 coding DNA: TGTGCCAGCTCGAATGGGGGGCAATACGAGCAGTACTTC. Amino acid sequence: CASSNGGQYEQYF.

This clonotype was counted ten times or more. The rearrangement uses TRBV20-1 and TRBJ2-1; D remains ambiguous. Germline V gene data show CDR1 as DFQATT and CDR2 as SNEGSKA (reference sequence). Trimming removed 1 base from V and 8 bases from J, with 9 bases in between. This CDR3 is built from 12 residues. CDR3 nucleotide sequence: TGCAGTGCTAGAGCTGCTCTGGATGAGCAGTTCTTC. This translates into CSARAALDEQFF.

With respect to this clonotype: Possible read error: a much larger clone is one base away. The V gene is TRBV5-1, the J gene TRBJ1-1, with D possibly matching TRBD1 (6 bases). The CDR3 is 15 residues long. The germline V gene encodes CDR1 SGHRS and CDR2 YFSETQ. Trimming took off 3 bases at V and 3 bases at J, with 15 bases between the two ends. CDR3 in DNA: TGCGCCAGCAGCTCCGGGATGGGGGGCCACACTGAAGCTTTCTTT. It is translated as CASSSGMGGHTEAFF.

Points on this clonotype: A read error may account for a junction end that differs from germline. The CDR3 coding sequence is TGTGCCGGCAGTAAATTCCGGGACAGCACAGATACGCAGTATTTT. Translating gives CAGSKFRDSTDTQYF. The rearrangement joins TRBV6-1 to TRBJ2-3, with D possibly called TRBD1 or TRBD2 (5 bases each). Germline V gene data show CDR1 as MNHNS and CDR2 as SASEGT. This CDR3 comprises 15 residues.

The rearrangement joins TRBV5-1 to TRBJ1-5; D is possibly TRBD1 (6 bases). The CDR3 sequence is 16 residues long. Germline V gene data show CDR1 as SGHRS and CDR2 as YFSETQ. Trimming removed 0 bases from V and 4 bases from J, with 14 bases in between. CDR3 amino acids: CASSLGGLQGNQPQHF. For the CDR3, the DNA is TGCGCCAGCAGCTTGGGGGGCCTACAGGGTAATCAGCCCCAGCATTTT.

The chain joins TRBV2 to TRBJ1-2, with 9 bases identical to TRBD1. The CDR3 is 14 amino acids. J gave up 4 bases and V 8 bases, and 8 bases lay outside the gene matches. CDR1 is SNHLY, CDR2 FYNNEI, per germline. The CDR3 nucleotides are TGTGCCAGCGAGGGACAGGGTGAGTCCTATGGCTACACCTTC. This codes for CASEGQGESYGYTF.

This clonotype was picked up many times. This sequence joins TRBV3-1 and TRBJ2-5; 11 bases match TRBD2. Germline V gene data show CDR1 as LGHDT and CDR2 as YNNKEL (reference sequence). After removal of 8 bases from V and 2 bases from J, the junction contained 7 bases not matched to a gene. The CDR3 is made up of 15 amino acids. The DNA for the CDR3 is TGTGCCAGCGGACCTGGGACTAGCGGACAAGAGACCCAGTACTTC. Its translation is CASGPGTSGQETQYF.

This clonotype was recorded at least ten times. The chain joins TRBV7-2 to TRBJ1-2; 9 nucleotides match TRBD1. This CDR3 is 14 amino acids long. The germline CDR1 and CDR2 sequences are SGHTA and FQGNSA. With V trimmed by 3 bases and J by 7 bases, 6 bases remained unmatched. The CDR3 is CASSLGQGVGGYTF. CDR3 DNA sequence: TGTGCCAGCAGCTTGGGACAGGGAGTTGGTGGCTACACCTTC.

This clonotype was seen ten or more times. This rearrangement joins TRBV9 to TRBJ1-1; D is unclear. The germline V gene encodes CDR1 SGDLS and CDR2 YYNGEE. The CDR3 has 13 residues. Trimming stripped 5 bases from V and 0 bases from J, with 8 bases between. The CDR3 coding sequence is TGTGCCAGCAGTGTGGTGGTGAACACTGAAGCTTTCTTT. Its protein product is CASSVVVNTEAFF.

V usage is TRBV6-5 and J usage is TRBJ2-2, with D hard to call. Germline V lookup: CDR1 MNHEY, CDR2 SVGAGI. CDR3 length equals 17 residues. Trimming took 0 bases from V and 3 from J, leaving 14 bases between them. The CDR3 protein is CASSYSPLGYHTGELFF. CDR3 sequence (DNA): TGTGCCAGCAGTTACTCCCCTCTGGGATATCACACCGGGGAGCTGTTTTTT.

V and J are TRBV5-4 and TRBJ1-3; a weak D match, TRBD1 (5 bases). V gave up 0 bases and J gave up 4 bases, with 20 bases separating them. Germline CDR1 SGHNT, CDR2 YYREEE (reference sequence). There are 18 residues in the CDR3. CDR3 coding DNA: TGTGCCAGCAGCTTGGATCCCCCCGGGGCCAGGGCAGGAAACACCATATATTTT. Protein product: CASSLDPPGARAGNTIYF.

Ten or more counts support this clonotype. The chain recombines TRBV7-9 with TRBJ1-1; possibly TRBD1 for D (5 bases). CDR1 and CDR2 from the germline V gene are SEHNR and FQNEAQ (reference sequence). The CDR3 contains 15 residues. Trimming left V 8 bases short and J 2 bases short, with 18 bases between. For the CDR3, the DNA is TGTGCCAGCCTTAGAACGGGGGATCCAAACACTGAAGCTTTCTTT. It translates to CASLRTGDPNTEAFF.

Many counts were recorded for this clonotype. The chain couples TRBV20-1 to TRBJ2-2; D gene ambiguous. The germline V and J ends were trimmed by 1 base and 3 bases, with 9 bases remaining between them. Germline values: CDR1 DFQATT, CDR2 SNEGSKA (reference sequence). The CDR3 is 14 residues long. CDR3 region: CSARGPRDTGELFF. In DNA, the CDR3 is TGCAGTGCTAGAGGGCCTAGGGACACCGGGGAGCTGTTTTTT.

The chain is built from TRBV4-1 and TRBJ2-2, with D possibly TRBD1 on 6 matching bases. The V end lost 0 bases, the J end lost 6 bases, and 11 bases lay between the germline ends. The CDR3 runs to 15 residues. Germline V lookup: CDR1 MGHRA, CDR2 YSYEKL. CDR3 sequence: CASSQEFQGPGELFF. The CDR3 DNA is TGCGCCAGCAGCCAAGAGTTCCAGGGGCCCGGGGAGCTGTTTTTT.

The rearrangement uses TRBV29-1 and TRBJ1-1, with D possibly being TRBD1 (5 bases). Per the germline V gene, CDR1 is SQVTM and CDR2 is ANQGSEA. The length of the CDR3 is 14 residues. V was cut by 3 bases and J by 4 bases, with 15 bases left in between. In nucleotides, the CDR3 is TGCAGCGTTGATTATTCTGATGGGGGCACTGAAGCTTTCTTT. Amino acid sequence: CSVDYSDGGTEAFF.

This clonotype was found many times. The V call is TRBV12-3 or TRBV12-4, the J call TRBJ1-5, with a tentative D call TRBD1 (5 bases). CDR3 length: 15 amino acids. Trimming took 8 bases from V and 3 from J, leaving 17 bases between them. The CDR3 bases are TGTGCCAGCGGTCGGGGCGATAGCTACAATCAGCCCCAGCATTTT. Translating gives CASGRGDSYNQPQHF.